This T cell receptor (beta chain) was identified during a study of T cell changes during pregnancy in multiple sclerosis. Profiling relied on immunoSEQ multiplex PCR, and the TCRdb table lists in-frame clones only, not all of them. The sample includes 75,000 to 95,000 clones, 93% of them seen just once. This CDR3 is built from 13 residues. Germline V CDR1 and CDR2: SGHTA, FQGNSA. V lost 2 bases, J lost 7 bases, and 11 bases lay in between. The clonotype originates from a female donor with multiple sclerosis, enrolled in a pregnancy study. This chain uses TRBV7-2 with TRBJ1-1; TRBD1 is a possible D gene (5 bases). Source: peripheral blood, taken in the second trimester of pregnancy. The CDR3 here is CASSLIRVSEAFF. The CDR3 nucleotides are TGTGCCAGCAGCTTAATCAGGGTCAGTGAAGCTTTCTTT.